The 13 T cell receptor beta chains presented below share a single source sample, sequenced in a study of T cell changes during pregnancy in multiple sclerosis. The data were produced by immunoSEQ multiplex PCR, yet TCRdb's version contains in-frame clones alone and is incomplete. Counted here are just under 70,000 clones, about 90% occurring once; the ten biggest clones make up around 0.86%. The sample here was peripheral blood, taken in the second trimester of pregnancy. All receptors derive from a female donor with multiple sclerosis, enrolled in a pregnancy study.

CDR3 sequence: CASKVQGASTGELFF. The CDR3 nucleotides read TGTGCCAGCAAAGTCCAGGGGGCGAGCACCGGGGAGCTGTTTTTT. This rearrangement joins TRBV7-3 to TRBJ2-2; 8 positions agree with TRBD1. Per the germline V gene, CDR1 is SGHTA and CDR2 is FQGTGA. Trimming at V came to 7 bases and at J to 4 bases, leaving 8 bases not matched to a gene. This CDR3 spans 15 amino acids.

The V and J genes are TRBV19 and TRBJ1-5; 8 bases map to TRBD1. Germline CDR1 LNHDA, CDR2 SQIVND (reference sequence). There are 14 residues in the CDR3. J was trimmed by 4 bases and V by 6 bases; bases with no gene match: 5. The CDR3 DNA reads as TGTGCCAGTAGCACAGACAGGGGTAATCAGCCCCAGCATTTT. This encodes CASSTDRGNQPQHF.

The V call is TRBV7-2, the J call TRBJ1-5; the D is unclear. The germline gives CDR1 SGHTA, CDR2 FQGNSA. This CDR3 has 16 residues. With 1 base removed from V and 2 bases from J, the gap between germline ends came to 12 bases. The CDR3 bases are TGTGCCAGCAGCTTAGAGGCCGGGTGGGGCAATCAGCCCCAGCATTTT. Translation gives CASSLEAGWGNQPQHF.

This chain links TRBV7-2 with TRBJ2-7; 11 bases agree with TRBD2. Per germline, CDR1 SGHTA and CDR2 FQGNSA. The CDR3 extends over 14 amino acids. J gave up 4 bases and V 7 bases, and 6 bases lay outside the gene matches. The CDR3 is CASTYSGGAYEQYF. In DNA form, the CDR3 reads TGTGCCAGCACCTATAGCGGGGGGGCTTACGAGCAGTACTTC.

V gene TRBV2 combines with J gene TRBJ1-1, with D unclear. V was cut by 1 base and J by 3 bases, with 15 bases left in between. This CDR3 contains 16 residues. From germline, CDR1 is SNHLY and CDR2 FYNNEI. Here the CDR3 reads CASSEVVSPEDTEAFF. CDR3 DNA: TGTGCCAGCAGTGAAGTAGTATCTCCTGAGGACACTGAAGCTTTCTTT.

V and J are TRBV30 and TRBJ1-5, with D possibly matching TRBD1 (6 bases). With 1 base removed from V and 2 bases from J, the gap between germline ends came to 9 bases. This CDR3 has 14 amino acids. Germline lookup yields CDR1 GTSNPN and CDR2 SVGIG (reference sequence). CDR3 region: CAWSAGGGNQPQHF. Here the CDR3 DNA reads TGTGCCTGGAGTGCGGGGGGCGGCAATCAGCCCCAGCATTTT.

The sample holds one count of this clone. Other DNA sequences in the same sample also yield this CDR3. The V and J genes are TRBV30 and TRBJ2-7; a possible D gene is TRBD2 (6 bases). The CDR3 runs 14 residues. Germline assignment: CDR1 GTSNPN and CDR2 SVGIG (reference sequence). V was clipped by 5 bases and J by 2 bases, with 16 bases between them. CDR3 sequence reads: CAWARVGGTYEQYF. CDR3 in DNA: TGTGCCTGGGCCCGGGTGGGGGGTACCTACGAGCAGTACTTC.

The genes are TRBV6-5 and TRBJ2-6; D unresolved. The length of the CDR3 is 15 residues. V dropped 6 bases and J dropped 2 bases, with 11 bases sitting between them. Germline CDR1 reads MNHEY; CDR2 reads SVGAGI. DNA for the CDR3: TGTGCCAGCAGCTCCGCAGTGACTGGGGCCAACGTCCTGACTTTC. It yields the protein CASSSAVTGANVLTF.

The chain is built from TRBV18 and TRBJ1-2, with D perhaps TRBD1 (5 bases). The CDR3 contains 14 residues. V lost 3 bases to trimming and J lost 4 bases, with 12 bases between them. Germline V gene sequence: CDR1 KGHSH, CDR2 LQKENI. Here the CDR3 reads CASSPQRQLYGYTF. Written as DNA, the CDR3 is TGTGCCAGCTCACCTCAAAGACAGCTCTATGGCTACACCTTC.

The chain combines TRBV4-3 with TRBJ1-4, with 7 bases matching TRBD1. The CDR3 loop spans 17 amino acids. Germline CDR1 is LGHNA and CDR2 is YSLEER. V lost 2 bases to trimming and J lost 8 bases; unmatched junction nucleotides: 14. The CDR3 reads CASSQTHQTGLAEKLFF. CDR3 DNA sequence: TGCGCCAGCAGCCAAACACACCAGACAGGGCTCGCGGAAAAACTGTTTTTT.

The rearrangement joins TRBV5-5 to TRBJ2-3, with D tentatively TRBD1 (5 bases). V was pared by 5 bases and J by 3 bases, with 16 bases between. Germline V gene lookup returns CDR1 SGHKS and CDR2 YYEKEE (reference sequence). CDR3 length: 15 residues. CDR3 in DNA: TGTGCCAGCAGGCAGTTCAGGGTGGCAACAGATACGCAGTATTTT. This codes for CASRQFRVATDTQYF.

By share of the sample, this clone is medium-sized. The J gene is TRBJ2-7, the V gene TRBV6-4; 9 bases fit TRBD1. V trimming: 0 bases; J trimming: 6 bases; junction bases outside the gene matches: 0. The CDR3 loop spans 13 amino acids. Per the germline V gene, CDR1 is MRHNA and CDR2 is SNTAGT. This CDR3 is CASSDSDRGEQYF. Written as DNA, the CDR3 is TGTGCCAGCAGTGACTCGGACAGGGGCGAGCAGTACTTC.

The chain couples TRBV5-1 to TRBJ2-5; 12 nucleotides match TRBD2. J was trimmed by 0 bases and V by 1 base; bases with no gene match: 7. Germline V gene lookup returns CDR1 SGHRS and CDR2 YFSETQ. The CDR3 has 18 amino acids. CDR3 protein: CASSLTLLAGGYQETQYF. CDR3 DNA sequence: TGCGCCAGCAGCTTGACCTTACTAGCGGGGGGTTACCAAGAGACCCAGTACTTC.